The 23 T cell receptor beta chains below come from one sample, sequenced in a study of cytomegalovirus exposure and HLA in healthy donors. The PCR ran on 60 Vbeta and 13 Jbeta primers. Sequencing used immunoSEQ multiplex PCR; TCRdb keeps in-frame clones, though not all of them. The sample lists 100,000 to 150,000 clones, over 70% occurring once. Material for sequencing was PBMCs. These receptors all come from a woman aged 50 to 65 in good health and CMV-seronegative.

The chain couples TRBV4-2 to TRBJ2-1, with 12 bases lining up with TRBD2. Losses at the gene ends were 1 base for V and 8 bases for J; bases not matched to a gene: 6. The CDR3 is 16 amino acids. Germline CDR1 LGHNA, CDR2 YNFKEQ. The CDR3, as DNA: TGTGCCAGCAGCCAAGCGACTAGCGGGAGCTCACATGAGCAGTTCTTC. It yields the protein CASSQATSGSSHEQFF.

The CDR3 DNA reads TGCAGTGCTAGCGGGTACTACGAGCAGTACTTC. Amino acids: CSASGYYEQYF. This rearrangement joins TRBV20-1 to TRBJ2-7, with no clear D. The CDR3 contains 11 residues. Trimming shortened V by 3 bases and J by 3 bases, and 6 bases separated the two germline ends. The V gene's germline CDR1 is DFQATT and CDR2 SNEGSKA (reference sequence).

The chain links TRBV4-2 to TRBJ1-2; D is undetermined. CDR1 is LGHNA and CDR2 is YNFKEQ in the germline V gene. The CDR3 has 14 amino acids. Trimming removed 1 base from V and 0 bases from J, with 6 bases in between. CDR3 nucleotides: TGTGCCAGCAGCCAAGGGCCAACTAACTATGGCTACACCTTC. Its protein is CASSQGPTNYGYTF.

This clone showed up just once. The chain links TRBV4-1 to TRBJ2-2; 12 bases align to TRBD2. There are 16 residues in the CDR3. Germline CDR1 and CDR2: MGHRA and YSYEKL. V shed 2 bases and J 4 bases; nucleotides not matched to a gene: 2. CDR3 in amino acids: CASSQQTSGSTGELFF. CDR3 nucleotides: TGCGCCAGCAGCCAACAGACTAGCGGGAGCACCGGGGAGCTGTTTTTT.

This clone was seen once. The gene calls are TRBV30 and TRBJ1-6; 11 bases agree with TRBD1. J gave up 7 bases and V 3 bases, and 8 bases lay outside the gene matches. Germline loops: CDR1 GTSNPN, CDR2 SVGIG (reference sequence). This CDR3 is built from 16 residues. CDR3 loop: CAWSGPGTGGNSPLHF. CDR3 nucleotides: TGTGCCTGGAGCGGTCCCGGGACAGGGGGGAATTCACCCCTCCACTTT.

This clone occurred a few times. Here the CDR3 DNA reads TGTGCCAGCAGCAATCAAATCGGGTATCAGCCCCAGCATTTT. As protein: CASSNQIGYQPQHF. V and J are TRBV6-6 and TRBJ1-5; no clear D gene. Germline-derived CDR1 and CDR2 are MNHNY and SVGAGI (reference sequence). Trimming removed 6 bases from V and 5 bases from J, with 14 bases in between. This CDR3 region has 14 residues.

This sequence joins TRBV7-2 and TRBJ1-1; the match to TRBD1 covers 7 bases. V gave up 1 base and J gave up 3 bases; unmatched junction bases: 2. CDR1 is SGHTA, CDR2 FQGNSA, per germline. CDR3 length: 14 residues. The CDR3 is CASSLVTGDTEAFF. The DNA of the CDR3 is TGTGCCAGCAGCTTAGTTACAGGGGACACTGAAGCTTTCTTT.

This chain uses TRBV11-2 with TRBJ2-1, with 8 bases that match TRBD2. The CDR3 totals 15 residues. CDR1 and CDR2 (germline): SGHAT, FQNNGV. Unmatched junction bases numbered 10, after V lost 3 bases and J lost 9 bases. CDR3: CASSLLAGRGGEQFF. In DNA form, the CDR3 reads TGTGCCAGCAGCTTGTTAGCGGGACGGGGTGGTGAGCAGTTCTTC. The full variable domain, with the rest looked up from reference TRBV11-2 and TRBJ2-1, is EAGVAQSPRYKIIEKRQSVAFWCNPISGHATLYWYQQILGQGPKLLIQFQNNGVVDDSQLPKDRFSAERLKGVDSTLKIQPAKLEDSAVYLCASSLLAGRGGEQFFGPGTRLTVL.

V gene TRBV5-1 combines with J gene TRBJ2-1; a possible D gene is TRBD2 (6 bases). Trimming removed 2 bases at V and 1 base at J, with 10 bases between. The CDR3 is made up of 15 amino acids. CDR1 and CDR2 from the germline V gene are SGHRS and YFSETQ. The CDR3 region has the DNA TGCGCCAGCAGCTTCGACCGGGGGTCCTACAATGAGCAGTTCTTC. It specifies CASSFDRGSYNEQFF.

The CDR3: CASSAEDRAYEQYF. The CDR3 DNA reads as TGTGCCAGCAGCGCCGAGGACAGGGCGTACGAGCAGTACTTC. The chain carries TRBV7-6 and TRBJ2-7; 8 positions agree with TRBD1. V lost 5 bases and J lost 4; bases outside the gene matches: 7. From germline, CDR1 is SGHVS and CDR2 FNYEAQ. The CDR3 runs 14 residues.

In its sample, this clone was seen once. The V call is TRBV4-3, the J call TRBJ1-1; D is undetermined. The germline V and J ends were trimmed by 0 bases and 4 bases, with 12 bases remaining between them. The CDR3 runs to 15 residues. Germline lookup yields CDR1 LGHNA and CDR2 YSLEER. For the CDR3, the DNA is TGCGCCAGCAGCCAAGATCTGACGCTAGGCACTGAAGCTTTCTTT. Amino acids: CASSQDLTLGTEAFF.

The chain links TRBV29-1 to TRBJ2-3; 13 bases line up with TRBD2. CDR1 SQVTM and CDR2 ANQGSEA come from the germline V gene. V was pared by 7 bases and J by 4 bases, with 5 bases of the junction left unmatched. CDR3 length equals 14 residues. In DNA, the CDR3 is TGCAGCGACGAGACTAGCGGGAGGCCAGATACGCAGTATTTT. Translation: CSDETSGRPDTQYF.

Comment on this clone: An end of the junction differs from the germline gene, which may be a read error. The chain combines TRBV6-1 with TRBJ2-7; 9 bases agree with TRBD2. Germline-derived CDR1 and CDR2 are MNHNS and SASEGT. This CDR3 comprises 15 residues. CDR3 sequence: CASSEKTSGPYEQCF. DNA of the CDR3: TGTGCCAGCAGCGAAAAGACTAGCGGCCCCTACGAGCAGTGCTTC.

This clone appeared a few times. The chain has TRBV11-1 and TRBJ2-3; the D gene is possibly TRBD1 (5 bases). Germline V gene lookup returns CDR1 SGHAT and CDR2 FQDESV (reference sequence). This CDR3 comprises 14 residues. V was shortened by 3 bases and J by 6 bases, with 13 bases between the two germline ends. The CDR3 protein is CASSFEQAFDTQYF. In DNA form, the CDR3 reads TGTGCCAGCAGCTTCGAACAGGCCTTCGATACGCAGTATTTT.

The chain combines TRBV19 with TRBJ2-5; 7 bases are a match to TRBD2. Germline V gene lookup returns CDR1 LNHDA and CDR2 SQIVND (reference sequence). The CDR3 loop spans 13 amino acids. The V and J ends lost 9 bases and 4 bases, in that order; junction bases with no gene match: 8. CDR3 in amino acids: CASGGNARETQYF. In nucleotides, the CDR3 is TGTGCCAGCGGGGGGAACGCCCGAGAGACCCAGTACTTC.

This chain links TRBV7-2 with TRBJ1-5; TRBD1 matches at 11 bases. V gave up 4 bases and J gave up 6 bases; unmatched junction bases: 8. The CDR3 runs to 16 residues. Germline V gene sequence: CDR1 SGHTA, CDR2 FQGNSA. The CDR3 bases are TGTGCCAGCAGCTCGGGACAGGGGGATCTCCTTCAGCCCCAGCATTTT. It yields the protein CASSSGQGDLLQPQHF. The whole variable domain, remainder taken from reference TRBV7-2 and TRBJ1-5, is GAGVSQSPSNKVTEKGKDVELRCDPISGHTALYWYRQSLGQGLEFLIYFQGNSAPDKSGLPSDRFSAERTGGSVSTLTIQRTQQEDSAVYLCASSSGQGDLLQPQHFGDGTRLSIL.

This clone was found a few times. The gene calls are TRBV4-3 and TRBJ2-7, with TRBD2 identical over 11 bases. The V gene's germline CDR1 is LGHNA and CDR2 YSLEER. There are 15 residues in the CDR3. V was clipped by 0 bases and J by 7 bases; unmatched bases: 5. Here the CDR3 DNA reads TGCGCCAGCAGCCAAGATTGGGGACTAGCGGAGGAGCAGTACTTC. Translating it yields CASSQDWGLAEEQYF.

The chain's CDR3 is CAGAGPNTDTQYF. The CDR3 DNA sequence: TGTGCCGGAGCGGGGCCCAACACAGATACGCAGTATTTT. This chain joins TRBV30 and TRBJ2-3; TRBD2 matches 7 bases. With 8 bases clipped from V and 2 bases from J, the junction kept 7 bases outside the gene matches. Germline CDR1 is GTSNPN and CDR2 is SVGIG (reference sequence). The CDR3 sequence is 13 residues long. The whole variable domain, filled in from reference TRBV30 and TRBJ2-3, reads SQTIHQWPATLVQPVGSPLSLECTVEGTSNPNLYWYRQAAGRGLQLLFYSVGIGQISSEVPQNLSASRPQDRQFILSSKKLLLSDSGFYLCAGAGPNTDTQYFGPGTRLTVL.

This rearrangement joins TRBV28 to TRBJ2-7, with 7 bases lining up with TRBD1. CDR1 is MDHEN, CDR2 SYDVKM, per germline. V lost 6 bases, J lost 2 bases, and 4 bases stayed unmatched. This CDR3 comprises 13 residues. The CDR3: CASRTTGPYEQYF. The CDR3 region has the DNA TGTGCCAGCAGAACGACAGGGCCCTACGAGCAGTACTTC.

The rearrangement joins TRBV5-1 to TRBJ1-5, with a possible D match to TRBD1 (6 bases). The germline gives CDR1 SGHRS, CDR2 YFSETQ. V lost 3 bases, J lost 4 bases, and 11 bases lay in between. The CDR3 sequence is 14 residues long. This CDR3 reads CASSSGTQNQPQHF. The CDR3 coding sequence is TGCGCCAGCAGCTCCGGGACACAGAATCAGCCCCAGCATTTT.

The chain combines TRBV15 with TRBJ2-7; the D gene is possibly TRBD2 (5 bases). The CDR3 is 15 residues long. Germline values: CDR1 LNHNV, CDR2 YYDKDF (reference sequence). The V and J ends lost 4 bases and 4 bases respectively, with 17 bases between them. This chain's CDR3 is CATSTGGLGVYEQYF. CDR3 nucleotide sequence: TGTGCCACCAGCACCGGCGGTCTGGGAGTTTACGAGCAGTACTTC.

The V and J genes are TRBV28 and TRBJ2-3; TRBD1 is a possible D gene (5 bases). Germline CDR1 and CDR2: MDHEN and SYDVKM. The CDR3 extends over 14 amino acids. Trimming took 10 bases from V and 0 from J, leaving 14 bases between them. Here the CDR3 DNA reads TGTGCCATACAGGAGACCCCTAGCACAGATACGCAGTATTTT. It encodes CAIQETPSTDTQYF.

The chain uses TRBV6-4 and TRBJ2-1; 7 positions agree with TRBD2. Germline loops: CDR1 MRHNA, CDR2 SNTAGT. V lost 1 base to trimming and J lost 4 bases; unmatched junction nucleotides: 7. The CDR3 is made up of 16 amino acids. CDR3 protein: CASSDWGGSAYNEQFF. The DNA for the CDR3 is TGTGCCAGCAGTGACTGGGGCGGGAGCGCGTACAATGAGCAGTTCTTC.